These T cell receptor beta chains were read from a single sample in a study of CD8 T cells in Susac syndrome. Via MiXCR, TCRdb re-called the immunoSEQ multiplex PCR reads, giving one row per CDR3 protein. The sample holds 90,000 to 150,000 distinct CDR3 sequences, around 95% seen once. The source material was CD4+ T cells from PBMCs. All receptors come from a human donor in good health. Each CDR3 is given with its conserved first and last residue. The D gene is left open where the match is weak. Not every row has a clone size; where given, it reads once, few, many or a size class.

abundance,j_gene,d_gene,v_gene,CDR3aa,CDR3nt
-,TRBJ2-7,-,TRBV19,CASSISGEYEQYF,TGTGCCAGTAGTATTAGTGGAGAATACGAGCAGTACTTC
-,TRBJ2-2,TRBD2,TRBV7-2,CASSLALAGATGELFF,TGTGCCAGCAGCTTAGCATTAGCGGGAGCCACCGGGGAGCTGTTTTTT
-,TRBJ2-1,-,TRBV7-9,CASSQQSFGEQFF,TGTGCCAGCAGCCAGCAGTCCTTCGGCGAGCAGTTCTTC
-,TRBJ2-5,TRBD2,TRBV7-9,CASSSSGQETQYF,TGTGCCAGCAGCTCTAGCGGTCAAGAGACCCAGTACTTC
-,TRBJ1-1,-,TRBV19,CASSIDAGVTEAFF,TGTGCCAGTAGTATAGATGCAGGGGTCACTGAAGCTTTCTTT
-,TRBJ1-2,-,TRBV2,CASSYQDRDGYTF,TGTGCCAGCAGTTACCAGGACCGCGATGGCTACACCTTC
-,TRBJ1-5,TRBD1,TRBV28,CASTTPAGGPSNQPQHF,TGTGCCAGCACCACGCCGGCAGGGGGGCCTAGCAATCAGCCCCAGCATTTT
-,TRBJ2-7,-,TRBV3-1,CASSRDSFSYEQYF,TGTGCCAGCAGTCGGGACTCCTTCTCCTACGAGCAGTACTTC
-,TRBJ2-5,-,TRBV7-9,CASSLEGWSQETQYF,TGTGCCAGCAGCTTAGAGGGGTGGTCACAAGAGACCCAGTACTTC
-,TRBJ2-1,TRBD2,TRBV4-3,CASSLGLAEWDEQFF,TGCGCCAGCAGCCTTGGACTAGCGGAGTGGGATGAGCAGTTCTTC
-,TRBJ2-1,-,TRBV12-3/TRBV12-4,CASSLAVGQGMGSSYNEQFF,TGTGCCAGCAGTTTAGCGGTAGGGCAGGGTATGGGCAGCTCCTACAATGAGCAGTTCTTC
-,TRBJ2-5,-,TRBV7-2,CASSLARLGETQYF,TGTGCCAGCAGCTTAGCGCGGCTAGGGGAGACCCAGTACTTC
once,TRBJ2-2,-,TRBV4-3,CASSQDSPHGVWAGELFF,TGCGCCAGCAGCCAAGATTCACCCCACGGTGTTTGGGCCGGGGAGCTGTTTTTT
-,TRBJ2-3,TRBD1,TRBV7-9,CASSSDRGPDTQYF,TGTGCCAGCAGCTCCGACAGGGGGCCAGATACGCAGTATTTT
-,TRBJ1-2,-,TRBV7-9,CASSAGGYTF,TGTGCCAGCAGCGCCGGGGGCTACACCTTC
-,TRBJ1-5,-,TRBV6-5,CASSVTRQPQHF,TGTGCCAGCAGCGTAACACGGCAGCCCCAGCATTTT
-,TRBJ2-6,-,TRBV19,CAAAGGLGANVLTF,TGTGCCGCCGCCGGTGGGCTGGGGGCCAACGTCCTGACTTTC
-,TRBJ2-2,-,TRBV12-3/TRBV12-4,CASSYGVHGELFF,TGTGCCAGCAGTTATGGGGTTCACGGGGAGCTGTTTTTT
-,TRBJ2-1,TRBD2,TRBV6-2/TRBV6-3,CASSPPGLAGPFF,TGTGCCAGCAGCCCACCGGGACTAGCGGGACCGTTCTTC
-,TRBJ2-7,-,TRBV23-1,CASSQWKALRSSYEQYF,TGCGCCAGCAGTCAATGGAAAGCGCTCAGGAGCTCCTACGAGCAGTACTTC
-,TRBJ1-4,-,TRBV2,CASLQGVYEKLFF,TGTGCCAGCCTACAGGGCGTTTACGAAAAACTGTTTTTT
-,TRBJ2-6,-,TRBV4-2,CASSQETGSAGANVLTF,TGTGCCAGCAGCCAAGAAACAGGCTCGGCTGGGGCCAACGTCCTGACTTTC
-,TRBJ1-1,TRBD1,TRBV13,CASSPRLRAGGREAFF,TGTGCCAGCAGCCCTCGACTAAGGGCAGGGGGTAGGGAAGCTTTCTTT
-,TRBJ1-1,-,TRBV27,CASSRHREGQTEAFF,TGTGCCAGCAGCCGACATCGGGAGGGCCAGACTGAAGCTTTCTTT
-,TRBJ2-7,TRBD2,TRBV29-1,CSATLAGTYEQYF,TGCAGCGCCACACTAGCGGGAACCTACGAGCAGTACTTC
-,TRBJ2-7,TRBD1,TRBV3-1,CASRLETGGSYEQYF,TGTGCCAGCAGGCTTGAGACAGGGGGGTCGTACGAGCAGTACTTC
-,TRBJ2-6,TRBD1,TRBV18,CASSTTGTGANVLTF,TGTGCCAGCTCAACGACAGGGACTGGGGCCAACGTCCTGACTTTC
-,TRBJ2-1,TRBD2,TRBV7-9,CASSLPRTSNEQFF,TGTGCCAGCAGCTTACCGAGGACTAGCAATGAGCAGTTCTTC
-,TRBJ2-3,-,TRBV6-6,CASRPLHSTDTQYF,TGTGCCAGCAGACCGCTCCACAGCACAGATACGCAGTATTTT
-,TRBJ2-2,TRBD2,TRBV20-1,CSARSSGRGTGELFF,TGCAGTGCTAGGAGTAGCGGGAGAGGTACCGGGGAGCTGTTTTTT
-,TRBJ1-3,TRBD1,TRBV18,CASSPIEQGAGNTIYF,TGTGCCAGCTCACCGATCGAACAGGGGGCCGGAAACACCATATATTTT
-,TRBJ2-1,TRBD2,TRBV30,CACSLLAGNYNEQFF,TGTGCCTGCTCTCTTCTAGCGGGGAACTACAATGAGCAGTTCTTC
-,TRBJ1-2,-,TRBV30,CAWSRQVNGYTF,TGTGCCTGGAGTAGACAGGTGAATGGCTACACCTTC